This T cell receptor beta chain was documented in a study of identical twins. This clonotype was recorded many times. What it binds is not known. Broader study findings: While abundant cord blood beta clonotypes carried fewer insertions, memory repertoires showed no such pattern. Out-of-frame alpha sequences common to twins exhibited an excess of low generation probability.

Trimming removed 7 bases from V and 2 bases from J, with 12 bases in between. The CDR3 runs 14 residues. CDR1 is MDHEN and CDR2 is SYDVKM in the germline V gene. Using its own MiXCR run on the 5' RACE reads, TCRdb lists one record per CDR3 protein. The table records approximately 690,000 distinct CDR3 sequences, over 5% of them present only once. The chain links TRBV28 to TRBJ1-3; D is unclear. The TCR sequence derives from a man between 18 and 35 years old in good health. Specimen: naive T cells sorted from blood. CDR3 coding DNA: TGTGCCAGCACCTCGGGAGAACCTGGAAACACCATATATTTT. Amino acids: CASTSGEPGNTIYF.